Listed below are T cell receptor beta chains from one sample, sequenced in a study of identifying expanded T cells in peripheral blood. Method: immunoSEQ multiplex PCR; TCRdb's copy keeps in-frame clones and lacks some. The data show fewer than 110,000 clones, roughly 89% seen once. Sample: blood. The receptors stem from a person aged 18 to 75 in good health. Each CDR3 is given with its conserved first and last residue. The D gene is left open where the match is weak. Clone size is given for some rows only: seen once, a few or many times, or a class if the clone is expanded.

>TRBJ2-7|TRBV19|-|-
TGTGCCAGTAGTATAGAGTTCATCGGGGTGGGCTACGAGCAGTACTTC
CASSIEFIGVGYEQYF
>TRBJ2-3|TRBV9|-|-
TGTGCCAGCAGCGTTCAGGGGGGGACAGATACGCAGTATTTT
CASSVQGGTDTQYF
>TRBJ2-2|TRBV18|-|-
TGTGCCAGCTCATCCCAGGGACCCCATGGCCCCGGGGAGCTGTTTTTT
CASSSQGPHGPGELFF
>TRBJ2-1|TRBV28|-|-
TGTGCCAGCGGAATTCCCTACAATGAGCAGTTCTTC
CASGIPYNEQFF
>TRBJ2-7|TRBV11-2|TRBD2|-
TGTGCCAGCAGCCCGTGGACTAGCGGGGGCCGGAATTCCTACGAGCAGTACTTC
CASSPWTSGGRNSYEQYF
>TRBJ2-2|TRBV6-4|-|once
TGTGCCAGCAGTGACACCCCCAGCACCGGGGAGCTGTTTTTT
CASSDTPSTGELFF
>TRBJ2-6|TRBV29-1|-|-
TGCAGCGTTGAAGATGGCAGCTCTGGGGCCAACGTCCTGACTTTC
CSVEDGSSGANVLTF
>TRBJ1-1|TRBV4-3|-|-
TGCGCCAGCAGCCAAGCTGGGGGGAGAGCTACTGAAGCTTTCTTT
CASSQAGGRATEAFF
>TRBJ2-5|TRBV7-2|-|-
TGTGCCAGCCGCGTCTGGAAAGGTGGCCAAGAGACCCAGTACTTC
CASRVWKGGQETQYF
>TRBJ1-5|TRBV2|-|once
TGTGCCAGCAGTGAAGCGCGGACGGCCCAGCATTTT
CASSEARTAQHF
>TRBJ2-3|TRBV6-5|-|-
TGTGCCAGCAGTTACACCTACGACAGCACAGATACGCAGTATTTT
CASSYTYDSTDTQYF
>TRBJ1-1|TRBV10-1|-|-
TGCGCCAGCAGTGTGGGAAGGGCGAACACTGAAGCTTTCTTT
CASSVGRANTEAFF
>TRBJ1-2|TRBV9|-|-
TGTGCCAGCAGCGTGGAGAGTGGGGGCTATGGCTACACCTTC
CASSVESGGYGYTF
>TRBJ1-2|TRBV7-2|-|once
TGTGCCAGCAGCTTATTCGGGGCCGAGGCTGATGGCTACACCTTC
CASSLFGAEADGYTF
>TRBJ1-5|TRBV5-4|-|once
TGTGCCAGCAGCCTCGGCGGAGGATTCGATCAGCCCCAGCATTTT
CASSLGGGFDQPQHF
>TRBJ2-3|TRBV4-1|-|-
TGCGCCAGCAGCCAAAGGTTGGCCGGACCCAGCCTCACAGATACGCAGTATTTT
CASSQRLAGPSLTDTQYF
>TRBJ1-2|TRBV5-1|-|-
TGCGCCAGCAGCTTGGAGGGGTCTCTCTATGGCTACACCTTC
CASSLEGSLYGYTF
>TRBJ1-3|TRBV4-3|-|once
TGCGCCAGCAGCCAAGATCGGGCAGACCGCGGAAACACCATATATTTT
CASSQDRADRGNTIYF
>TRBJ1-6|TRBV6-5|-|-
TGTGCCAGCAGTTACGGGCAAGGCCCGGGGTCACCCCTCCACTTT
CASSYGQGPGSPLHF
>TRBJ1-6|TRBV5-4|-|-
TGTGCCAGCAGCTTGGACCGGGGGTCCTATAATTCACCCCTCCACTTT
CASSLDRGSYNSPLHF
>TRBJ2-1|TRBV7-2|TRBD2|-
TGTGCCAGCAGCTTAGCTTTTAGCGGGGGGTGGAATGAGCAGTTCTTC
CASSLAFSGGWNEQFF
>TRBJ2-3|TRBV13|TRBD2|-
TGTGCCAGCAGCTTAGGAACTAGCGGGTACCGCACAGATACGCAGTATTTT
CASSLGTSGYRTDTQYF
>TRBJ2-3|TRBV2|TRBD2|-
TGTGCCAGCAGTGGTATAGCGGGGGGTCTCACAGATACGCAGTATTTT
CASSGIAGGLTDTQYF
>TRBJ2-5|TRBV19|TRBD2|once
TGTGCCAGTAGTCACGGACTAGGCAAACAAGAGACCCAGTACTTC
CASSHGLGKQETQYF
>TRBJ2-3|TRBV10-3|TRBD2|-
TGTGCCATCAGGGAACTAGCGGGGTACAATACGCAGTATTTT
CAIRELAGYNTQYF
>TRBJ1-4|TRBV19|TRBD1|-
TGTGCCAGTAGTATTCGCTTTTCGGGGACAGGCGTGCGTAATGAAAAACTGTTTTTT
CASSIRFSGTGVRNEKLFF